These 30 T cell receptor beta chains share one sample of origin, sequenced in a study of kidney transplant recipient with SARS-CoV-2 infection. TCRdb independently ran MiXCR on the reads; one entry per CDR3 protein. There are about 240,000 distinct CDR3 sequences in the sample; more than 25% occur only once, and roughly 7% lies in the top ten. The sample was a blood sample, taken at baseline and around day 120 from a kidney transplant recipient. Receptor source: a young adult male patient who had COVID-19 and was a kidney transplant recipient. A share of the T cells may be of graft donor origin.

As regards this clonotype: A junction end diverges from the germline sequence, so it may reflect a read error. The rearrangement links TRBV28 to TRBJ2-3, with a weak D call TRBD2 (7 bases). The CDR3 runs 18 residues. In germline, CDR1 is MDHEN, CDR2 SYDVKM. The CDR3 is CASSYRLARGPSTDTQCF. The DNA of the CDR3 is TGTGCCAGCAGTTATAGACTAGCCCGGGGGCCTAGCACAGATACGCAGTGTTTT. The full variable domain, in which reference TRBV28 and TRBJ2-3 provide the parts outside the CDR3, is DVKVTQSSRYLVKRTGEKVFLECVQDMDHENMFWYRQDPGLGLRLIYFSYDVKMKEKGDIPEGYSVSREKKERFSLILESASTNQTSMYLCASSYRLARGPSTDTQCFGPGTRLTVL.

This clonotype appeared many times. The chain uses TRBV7-9 and TRBJ1-5; 9 bases match TRBD1. Germline V gene sequence: CDR1 SEHNR, CDR2 FQNEAQ (reference sequence). The V gene end was trimmed by 5 bases and the J gene end by 9 bases; junction bases not matched to a gene: 2. CDR3 size: 12 residues. CDR3 sequence: CASSQDRGPQHF. DNA of the CDR3: TGTGCCAGCAGCCAGGACAGGGGGCCCCAGCATTTT.

Ten or more counts support this clonotype. The V gene is TRBV2, the J gene TRBJ1-6; unclear D gene. Per the germline V gene, CDR1 is SNHLY and CDR2 is FYNNEI. This CDR3 is 15 amino acids long. V lost 1 base and J 4 bases, leaving 8 bases between the germline ends. CDR3: CASSEGKGYNSPLHF. The CDR3 nucleotides are TGTGCCAGCAGTGAAGGCAAGGGATATAATTCACCCCTCCACTTT.

A few counts support this clonotype. The chain has TRBV7-4 and TRBJ1-2; no definite D call. This CDR3 has 17 amino acids. Trimming took 5 bases from V and 4 from J, leaving 23 bases between them. CDR1 and CDR2 (germline): SGHVT, SQSDAQ. The CDR3 loop is CASSVRASARKIYGYTF. In nucleotides, the CDR3 is TGTGCCAGCAGCGTTCGGGCTTCAGCTCGAAAGATCTATGGCTACACCTTC.

This clonotype was found many times. V usage is TRBV2 and J usage is TRBJ2-7; D is unclear. Trimming left V 7 bases short and J 0 bases short, with 16 bases between. CDR1 is SNHLY, CDR2 FYNNEI, per germline. The CDR3 extends over 15 amino acids. CDR3 sequence reads: CASKPQAVSSYEQYF. The CDR3 DNA follows: TGTGCCAGCAAGCCTCAGGCGGTTAGCTCCTACGAGCAGTACTTC.

This clonotype appeared many times. V gene TRBV10-3 combines with J gene TRBJ2-3; 9 bases are a match to TRBD2. J lost 6 bases, V lost 3 bases, and 4 bases had no gene match. The CDR3 covers 14 residues. Germline-derived CDR1 and CDR2 are ENHRY and SYGVKD. The CDR3 DNA reads TGTGCCATCAGTGAACGGCGGGAGGGGGATACGCAGTATTTT. This encodes CAISERREGDTQYF.

As to this clonotype: Mismatch with germline at one junction end may stem from a read error. The V gene is TRBV7-2, the J gene TRBJ1-2; D gene uncertain. CDR1 and CDR2 from the germline V gene are SGHTA and FQGNSA. This CDR3 region has 17 residues. The CDR3 is CARSISYRDGKTYGYTF. The CDR3 DNA reads TGTGCCCGCAGCATCAGTTACAGAGACGGAAAGACCTATGGCTACACCTTC.

Comment on this clonotype: Possible read error: a much larger clone is one base away. The V and J genes are TRBV20-1 and TRBJ2-2; 9 nucleotides match TRBD1. The CDR3 consists of 16 residues. Germline V lookup: CDR1 DFQATT, CDR2 SNEGSKA (reference sequence). CDR3 in amino acids: CSARDLGQGSTGGLFF. For the CDR3, the DNA is TGCAGTGCTAGAGATCTGGGACAGGGTAGCACCGGGGGGCTGTTTTTT.

Regarding this clonotype: This likely traces to a read error, being one base from a far larger clone. This chain joins TRBV7-6 and TRBJ2-4; a possible D gene is TRBD1 (6 bases). The end of the DNA aligns better with TRBJ2-7, so the J call may be wrong. Germline-derived CDR1 and CDR2 are SGHVS and FNYEAQ. CDR3 length equals 15 residues. CDR3 DNA: TGTGCCAGCAGCCTCGGGACACCAAGGCCCTACGAGCAGTACTTC. Translated: CASSLGTPRPYEQYF.

At least ten counts were recorded for this clonotype. The CDR3 spells CASSLVQGNNEKLFF. The CDR3 DNA follows: TGCGCCAGCAGCTTGGTACAGGGCAATAATGAAAAACTGTTTTTT. V is TRBV5-1 and J is TRBJ1-4; TRBD1 might be the D (6 bases). The CDR3 loop spans 15 amino acids. Germline lookup yields CDR1 SGHRS and CDR2 YFSETQ. Trimming shortened V by 0 bases and J by 4 bases, and 10 bases separated the two germline ends.

This clonotype occurred many times. V gene TRBV19 combines with J gene TRBJ1-5; TRBD1 aligns across 8 bases. This CDR3 is 16 amino acids long. Trimming took 5 bases from V and 1 from J; bases not matched to a gene: 7. Per the germline V gene, CDR1 is LNHDA and CDR2 is SQIVND (reference sequence). CDR3 amino acids: CASSRVGQGSNQPQHF. The CDR3 nucleotides are TGTGCCAGTAGTCGAGTAGGACAGGGCAGCAATCAGCCCCAGCATTTT.

With regard to this clonotype: This may be a read error, as it is one base from a much larger clone. Because it lacks the conserved phenylalanine or tryptophan at the end, this CDR3 is likely a read error. V is TRBV30 and J is TRBJ1-2; D gene unclear. Trimming took off 3 bases at V and 4 bases at J, with 18 bases between the two ends. CDR3 length equals 15 residues. CDR1 is GTSNPN and CDR2 is SVGIG in the germline V gene (reference sequence). The CDR3 bases are TGTGCCTGGAGCCCAGAGTACGTGGGGAGCTATGGCTACACCTCC. Its translation is CAWSPEYVGSYGYTS.

Ten or more counts support this clonotype. The chain carries TRBV14 and TRBJ2-7; the D gene is possibly TRBD1 (6 bases). In germline, CDR1 is SGHDN, CDR2 FVKESK. The CDR3 totals 14 residues. V lost 10 bases to trimming and J lost 0 bases, with 16 bases between them. The CDR3 sequence: CATSLTGISYEQYF. CDR3 nucleotides: TGTGCCACCTCGCTGACAGGAATCTCCTACGAGCAGTACTTC.

A note on this clonotype: A much larger clonotype is one base distant, so this may be a read error. Written as DNA, the CDR3 is TGTACCAGCAGTTTGGGGAGGCAGCCCCAGCATTTT. Residues: CTSSLGRQPQHF. This chain links TRBV28 with TRBJ1-5, with D unresolved. This CDR3 region has 12 residues. Germline lookup yields CDR1 MDHEN and CDR2 SYDVKM. Looking up the rest from reference TRBV28 and TRBJ1-5 gives the full variable domain: DVKVTQSSRYLVKRTGEKVFLECVQDMDHENMFWYRQDPGLGLRLIYFSYDVKMKEKGDIPEGYSVSREKKERFSLILESASTNQTSMYLCTSSLGRQPQHFGDGTRLSIL.

Turning to this clonotype: A much larger clone lies one base from this, so it may be a read error. The rearrangement uses TRBV7-6 and TRBJ1-4; TRBD1 might be the D (5 bases). This CDR3 has 16 amino acids. The germline V gene encodes CDR1 SGHVS and CDR2 FNYEAQ. This CDR3 reads CASSLSFLGTKEKLFF. The CDR3 region has the DNA TGTGCCAGCAGCTTATCGTTCCTTGGGACTAAAGAAAAACTGTTTTTT.

In the case of this clonotype: A read error may explain this, as a much larger clone is one base away. This sequence joins TRBV7-8 and TRBJ1-2; D unresolved. CDR3 length: 17 residues. Germline CDR1 is SGHVS and CDR2 is FQNEAQ. V was clipped by 5 bases and J by 4 bases, with 23 bases between them. Here the CDR3 reads CASSVWAFTRKTYGYTF. In DNA, the CDR3 is TGTGCCAGCAGCGTATGGGCGTTTACCCGAAAGACCTATGGCTACACCTTC.

With regard to this clonotype: A much larger clone sits a single nucleotide away, making a read error possible. The chain is built from TRBV6-6 and TRBJ1-4, with D possibly TRBD1 on 5 matching bases. Germline-derived CDR1 and CDR2 are MNHNY and SVGAGI (reference sequence). There are 15 residues in the CDR3. The CDR3 DNA reads TGTGCCAGCACCAACCTAGGGGTTGGTAATGAAAAACTGTCTTTT. This codes for CASTNLGVGNEKLSF.

In its sample, this clonotype was seen many times. This sequence joins TRBV6-6 and TRBJ1-2; D gene ambiguous. The CDR3 loop spans 17 amino acids. Trimming took 5 bases from V and 4 from J, leaving 23 bases between them. The germline V gene encodes CDR1 MNHNY and CDR2 SVGAGI (reference sequence). CDR3 residues: CASSETVGGRKTYGYTF. Here the CDR3 DNA reads TGTGCCAGCAGTGAAACGGTAGGTGGGAGAAAGACCTATGGCTACACCTTC.

This clonotype was counted many times. V usage is TRBV5-6 and J usage is TRBJ2-3, with unresolved D. Germline CDR1 SGHDT, CDR2 YYEEEE. The CDR3 is 18 residues long. Trimming pared 0 bases from V and 4 bases from J, leaving 21 bases between. The CDR3 protein is CASSLGGPGFGASDTQYF. As DNA, the CDR3 is TGTGCCAGCAGCTTGGGGGGTCCAGGCTTTGGTGCATCAGATACGCAGTATTTT.

As regards this clonotype: A clone one base away is much larger, so this may be a read error. This rearrangement joins TRBV5-1 to TRBJ2-2, with D hard to call. The CDR3 length is 14 residues. Per the germline V gene, CDR1 is SGHRS and CDR2 is YFSETQ. For the CDR3, the DNA is TGCACCAGCAGCATAGACACGAACACCGGGGAGCTGTTTTTT. This gives the protein CTSSIDTNTGELFF. The full variable domain, with the rest looked up from reference TRBV5-1 and TRBJ2-2, is KAGVTQTPRYLIKTRGQQVTLSCSPISGHRSVSWYQQTPGQGLQFLFEYFSETQRNKGNFPGRFSGRQFSNSRSEMNVSTLELGDSALYLCTSSIDTNTGELFFGEGSRLTVL.

At least ten counts were recorded for this clonotype. The CDR3, as DNA: TGTGCCAGCAGCCAGGCAGGGTGGTACGACACCGGGGAGCTGTTTTTT. Encoded protein: CASSQAGWYDTGELFF. The rearrangement joins TRBV27 to TRBJ2-2, with D possibly matching TRBD1 (5 bases). Trimming pared 6 bases from V and 3 bases from J, leaving 17 bases between. The CDR3 is made up of 16 amino acids. Germline V gene lookup returns CDR1 MNHEY and CDR2 SMNVEV (reference sequence).

The V gene is TRBV9, the J gene TRBJ2-5; D is unresolved. Per germline, CDR1 SGDLS and CDR2 YYNGEE. Trimming stripped 0 bases from V and 1 base from J, with 13 bases between. The CDR3 contains 16 residues. CDR3 region: CASSVGARVFQETQYF. DNA for the CDR3: TGTGCCAGCAGCGTAGGGGCCCGGGTGTTCCAAGAGACCCAGTACTTC.

This clonotype was found many times. V usage is TRBV2 and J usage is TRBJ1-5; 9 nucleotides match TRBD1. V shed 6 bases, J shed 2 bases, and the junction held 5 bases outside the gene matches. The CDR3 is 15 residues long. Germline V lookup: CDR1 SNHLY, CDR2 FYNNEI. CDR3 in amino acids: CASRLTGGGNQPQHF. As DNA, the CDR3 is TGTGCCAGCAGACTGACAGGGGGTGGCAATCAGCCCCAGCATTTT. The whole variable domain, remainder taken from reference TRBV2 and TRBJ1-5, is EPEVTQTPSHQVTQMGQEVILRCVPISNHLYFYWYRQILGQKVEFLVSFYNNEISEKSEIFDDQFSVERPDGSNFTLKIRSTKLEDSAMYFCASRLTGGGNQPQHFGDGTRLSIL.

This clonotype was recorded many times. The chain combines TRBV6-1 with TRBJ2-1; 10 bases are shared with TRBD2. Trimming removed 6 bases from V and 5 bases from J; junction bases left unmatched: 4. The CDR3 length is 14 residues. Germline loops: CDR1 MNHNS, CDR2 SASEGT. The CDR3 DNA reads TGTGCCAGCAGCGGGACTAGCGAAGACAATGAGCAGTTCTTC. This translates into CASSGTSEDNEQFF.

The chain links TRBV27 to TRBJ1-2; D ambiguous. The CDR3 spans 14 residues. Germline V CDR1 and CDR2: MNHEY, SMNVEV (reference sequence). Trimming left V 6 bases short and J 2 bases short, with 13 bases between. Written as DNA, the CDR3 is TGTGCCAGCAGCTCAAGCCGACGGAACTATGGCTACACCTTC. The encoded protein is CASSSSRRNYGYTF.

The table lists this clonotype with many counts. The rearrangement links TRBV12-5 to TRBJ1-2; possible D gene TRBD1, 5 bases. Germline V gene data show CDR1 as LGHNT and CDR2 as FRNRAP. Between the trimmed V and J ends, which lost 5 bases and 4 bases, there was a span of 23 bases. The CDR3 is made up of 17 amino acids. The CDR3 reads CASGTVGLQGKTYGYTF. The CDR3 DNA reads as TGTGCTAGTGGTACGGTCGGTTTGCAGGGAAAGACCTATGGCTACACCTTC.

The chain has TRBV19 and TRBJ2-1; D not resolved. Trimming cost V 2 bases and J 1 base, with 21 bases left between them. The CDR3 contains 19 residues. The germline CDR1 and CDR2 sequences are LNHDA and SQIVND (reference sequence). CDR3 sequence reads: CASSIKGFGQFNSYNEQFF. Here the CDR3 DNA reads TGTGCCAGTAGTATAAAAGGATTTGGGCAGTTCAATTCCTACAATGAGCAGTTCTTC.

This clonotype was counted at least ten times. V usage is TRBV6-5 and J usage is TRBJ2-1; tentative D call: TRBD2 (6 bases). V lost 7 bases and J lost 4, with 11 bases in between. From germline, CDR1 is MNHEY and CDR2 SVGAGI. This CDR3 is 13 amino acids long. In DNA, the CDR3 is TGTGCCAGCACCCGGGGGACTTACAATGAGCAGTTCTTC. Protein product: CASTRGTYNEQFF.

With respect to this clonotype: One base away lies a much larger clone, so this may be a sequencing read error. The chain uses TRBV9 and TRBJ1-6; D possibly corresponds to TRBD1 (6 bases). In germline, CDR1 is SGDLS, CDR2 YYNGEE. The CDR3 has 17 amino acids. CDR3 coding DNA: TGTGCCGGCAGCGTAGGAGGGGGAAGGACCTATAATTCACCCCTCCACTTT. This translates into CAGSVGGGRTYNSPLHF.

The chain uses TRBV30 and TRBJ2-1; tentative D call: TRBD2 (5 bases). This CDR3 is built from 13 residues. The V end lost 3 bases, the J end lost 2 bases, and 8 bases lay between the germline ends. CDR1 and CDR2 from the germline V gene are GTSNPN and SVGIG (reference sequence). The CDR3 region is CAWRASTYNEQFF. The CDR3, as DNA: TGTGCCTGGAGGGCTAGCACCTACAATGAGCAGTTCTTC.